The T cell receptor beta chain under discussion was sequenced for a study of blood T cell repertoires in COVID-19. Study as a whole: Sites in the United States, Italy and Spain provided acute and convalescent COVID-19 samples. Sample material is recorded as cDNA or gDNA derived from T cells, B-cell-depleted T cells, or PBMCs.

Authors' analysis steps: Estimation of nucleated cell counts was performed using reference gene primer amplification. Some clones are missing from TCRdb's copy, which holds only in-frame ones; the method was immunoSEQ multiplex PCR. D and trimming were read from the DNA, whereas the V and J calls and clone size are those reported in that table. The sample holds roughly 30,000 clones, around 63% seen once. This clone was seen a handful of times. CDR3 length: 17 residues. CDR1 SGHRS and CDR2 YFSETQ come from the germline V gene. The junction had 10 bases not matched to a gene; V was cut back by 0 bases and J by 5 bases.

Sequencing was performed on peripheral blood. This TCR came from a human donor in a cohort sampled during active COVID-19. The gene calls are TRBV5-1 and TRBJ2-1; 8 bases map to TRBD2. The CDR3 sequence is CASSLDGSGMDHNEQFF. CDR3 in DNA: TGCGCCAGCAGCTTGGATGGTAGCGGGATGGATCACAATGAGCAGTTCTTC. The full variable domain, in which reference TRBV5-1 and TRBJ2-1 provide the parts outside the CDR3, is KAGVTQTPRYLIKTRGQQVTLSCSPISGHRSVSWYQQTPGQGLQFLFEYFSETQRNKGNFPGRFSGRQFSNSRSEMNVSTLELGDSALYLCASSLDGSGMDHNEQFFGPGTRLTVL.